This paragraph covers one T cell receptor (beta chain) sequence. Antigen specificity is unknown. From the germline J gene comes the end of the CDR3, since the read stops 3 residues before it. This entry belongs to a study of T cell clonality in common variable immunodeficiency. General study results and limits: TCRbeta clonality was increased in CVID versus healthy controls.

CVID and control samples used equivalent genomic DNA input. Some clones are missing from TCRdb's copy, which holds only in-frame ones; the method was immunoSEQ multiplex PCR. This set yields under 45,000 clones and no singletons; the top ten hold 3.5% to 4.5%. V lost 6 bases and J lost 5; bases outside the gene matches: 10. The germline V gene encodes CDR1 DFQATT and CDR2 SNEGSKA (reference sequence). This CDR3 comprises 14 residues. The rearrangement links TRBV20-1 to TRBJ1-2; 9 bases map to TRBD1. The sequencing sample was made of peripheral blood mononuclear cells. The source is a person aged 18-70 years in good health. CDR3 sequence: CSAVGTGSGYGYTF. Incomplete CDR3 DNA: TGCAGTGCGGTGGGGACAGGGTCGGGGTATGGC.